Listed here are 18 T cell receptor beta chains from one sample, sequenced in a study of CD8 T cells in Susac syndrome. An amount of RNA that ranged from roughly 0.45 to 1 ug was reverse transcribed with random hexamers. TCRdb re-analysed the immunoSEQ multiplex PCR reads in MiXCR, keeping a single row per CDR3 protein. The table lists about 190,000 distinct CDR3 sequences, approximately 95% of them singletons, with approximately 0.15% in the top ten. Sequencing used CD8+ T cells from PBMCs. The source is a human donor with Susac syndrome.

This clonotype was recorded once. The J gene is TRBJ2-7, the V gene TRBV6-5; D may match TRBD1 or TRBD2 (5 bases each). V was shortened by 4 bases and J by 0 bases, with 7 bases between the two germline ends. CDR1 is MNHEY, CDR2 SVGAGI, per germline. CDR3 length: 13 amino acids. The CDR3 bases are TGTGCCAGCAGTTCCGGGGCCTCCTACGAGCAGTACTTC. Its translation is CASSSGASYEQYF.

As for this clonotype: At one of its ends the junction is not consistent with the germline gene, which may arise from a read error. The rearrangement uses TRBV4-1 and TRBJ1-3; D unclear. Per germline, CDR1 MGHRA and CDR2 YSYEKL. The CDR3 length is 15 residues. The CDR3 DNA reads TGCGCCAGCAGCGAAGACAATCACTCTGGAAACACCATATATTTT. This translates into CASSEDNHSGNTIYF.

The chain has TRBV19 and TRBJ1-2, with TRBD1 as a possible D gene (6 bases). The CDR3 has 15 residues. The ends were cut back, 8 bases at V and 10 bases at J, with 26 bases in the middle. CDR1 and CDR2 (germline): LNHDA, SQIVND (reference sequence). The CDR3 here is CASSQGWFIGTDYTF. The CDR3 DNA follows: TGTGCCAGTTCGCAGGGGTGGTTCATCGGGACTGACTACACCTTC.

The CDR3 DNA is TGTGCCAGCAGCCAAGCCCGAGTGTGGTCCGACACCGGGGAGCTGTTTTTT. Amino acid sequence: CASSQARVWSDTGELFF. The chain uses TRBV3-1 and TRBJ2-2, with D unresolved. Germline assignment: CDR1 LGHDT and CDR2 YNNKEL (reference sequence). The CDR3 totals 17 residues. Trimming removed 1 base from V and 3 bases from J, with 15 bases in between.

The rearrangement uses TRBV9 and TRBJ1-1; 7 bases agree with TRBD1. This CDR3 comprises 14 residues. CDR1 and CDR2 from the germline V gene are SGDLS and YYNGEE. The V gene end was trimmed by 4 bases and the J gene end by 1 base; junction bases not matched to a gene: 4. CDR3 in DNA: TGTGCCAGCAGCCAGGGGGAGTCGAACACTGAAGCTTTCTTT. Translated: CASSQGESNTEAFF.

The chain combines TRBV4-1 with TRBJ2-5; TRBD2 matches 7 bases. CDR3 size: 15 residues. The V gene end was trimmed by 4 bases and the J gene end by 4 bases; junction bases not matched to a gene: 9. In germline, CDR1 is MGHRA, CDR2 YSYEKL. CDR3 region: CASSPKRDQGETQYF. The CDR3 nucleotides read TGCGCCAGCAGCCCGAAGCGGGATCAAGGAGAGACCCAGTACTTC.

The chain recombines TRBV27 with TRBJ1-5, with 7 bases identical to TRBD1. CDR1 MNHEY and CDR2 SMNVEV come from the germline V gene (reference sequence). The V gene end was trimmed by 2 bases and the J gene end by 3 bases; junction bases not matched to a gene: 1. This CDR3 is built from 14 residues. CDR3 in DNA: TGTGCCAGCAGTTTAAGGGGGCTCAATCAGCCCCAGCATTTT. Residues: CASSLRGLNQPQHF.

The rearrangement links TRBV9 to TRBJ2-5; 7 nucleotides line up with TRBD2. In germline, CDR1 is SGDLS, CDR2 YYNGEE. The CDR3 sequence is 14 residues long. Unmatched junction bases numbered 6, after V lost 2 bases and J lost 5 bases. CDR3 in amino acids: CASSVSDGGETQYF. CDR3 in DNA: TGTGCCAGCAGCGTTAGCGACGGGGGGGAGACCCAGTACTTC.

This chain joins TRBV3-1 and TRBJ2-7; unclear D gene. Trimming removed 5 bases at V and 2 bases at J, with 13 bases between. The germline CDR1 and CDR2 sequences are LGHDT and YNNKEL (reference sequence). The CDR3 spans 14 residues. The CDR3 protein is CASSNRRRTYEQYF. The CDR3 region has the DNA TGTGCCAGCAGCAATCGACGGAGAACCTACGAGCAGTACTTC.

The CDR3 bases are TGTGCCTGGAGTGTTACTGAGGTAGGCGAGCAGTACTTC. It is translated as CAWSVTEVGEQYF. The chain employs TRBV30 and TRBJ2-7; D gene uncertain. Trimming took 0 bases from V and 6 from J, leaving 12 bases between them. The germline V gene encodes CDR1 GTSNPN and CDR2 SVGIG (reference sequence). The CDR3 has 13 amino acids.

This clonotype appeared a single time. Here the CDR3 DNA reads TGCGCCAGCAGCCAAGTTGGGACAGGGGCCTCGGAGACCCAGTACTTC. It is translated as CASSQVGTGASETQYF. The chain is built from TRBV4-1 and TRBJ2-5, with 10 bases lining up with TRBD1. CDR1 and CDR2 (germline): MGHRA, YSYEKL. The CDR3 contains 16 residues. Unmatched junction bases numbered 7, after V lost 1 base and J lost 5 bases.

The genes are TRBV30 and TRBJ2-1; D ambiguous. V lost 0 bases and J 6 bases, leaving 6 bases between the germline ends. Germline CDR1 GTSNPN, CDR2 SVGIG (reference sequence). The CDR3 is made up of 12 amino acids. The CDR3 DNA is TGTGCCTGGAGTGTACACATCAATGAGCAGTTCTTC. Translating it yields CAWSVHINEQFF.

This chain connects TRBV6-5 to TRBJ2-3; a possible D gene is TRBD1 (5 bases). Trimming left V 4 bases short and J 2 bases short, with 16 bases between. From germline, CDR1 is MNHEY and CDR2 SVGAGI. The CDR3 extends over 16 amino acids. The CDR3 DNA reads TGTGCCAGCAGTTCCCTGGAGACAGTCCTCACAGATACGCAGTATTTT. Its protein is CASSSLETVLTDTQYF.

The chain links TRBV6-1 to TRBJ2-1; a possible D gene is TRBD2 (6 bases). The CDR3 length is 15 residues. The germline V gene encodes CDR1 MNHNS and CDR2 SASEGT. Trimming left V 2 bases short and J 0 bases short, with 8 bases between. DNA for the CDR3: TGTGCCAGCAGTGAAATGACTAGCTCCTACAATGAGCAGTTCTTC. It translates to CASSEMTSSYNEQFF.

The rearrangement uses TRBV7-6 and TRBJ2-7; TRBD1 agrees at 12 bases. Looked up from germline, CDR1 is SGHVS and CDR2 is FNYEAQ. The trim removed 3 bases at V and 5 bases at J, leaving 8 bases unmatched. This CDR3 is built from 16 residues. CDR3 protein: CASSFAGTGGGDEQYF. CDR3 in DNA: TGTGCCAGCAGCTTCGCCGGGACAGGGGGCGGCGACGAGCAGTACTTC.

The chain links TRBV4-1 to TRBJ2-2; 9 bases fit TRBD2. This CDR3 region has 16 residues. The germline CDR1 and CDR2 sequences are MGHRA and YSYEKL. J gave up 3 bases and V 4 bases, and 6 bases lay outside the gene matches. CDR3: CASSLVRTSDTGELFF. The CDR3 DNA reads TGCGCCAGCAGCCTCGTCAGGACTAGCGACACCGGGGAGCTGTTTTTT.

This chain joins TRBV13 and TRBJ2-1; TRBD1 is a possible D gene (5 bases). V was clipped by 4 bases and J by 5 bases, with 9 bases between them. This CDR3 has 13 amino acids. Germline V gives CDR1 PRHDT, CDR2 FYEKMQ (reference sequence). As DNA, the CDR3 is TGTGCCAGCAGCTCAAGGGGCCACAATGAGCAGTTCTTC. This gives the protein CASSSRGHNEQFF.

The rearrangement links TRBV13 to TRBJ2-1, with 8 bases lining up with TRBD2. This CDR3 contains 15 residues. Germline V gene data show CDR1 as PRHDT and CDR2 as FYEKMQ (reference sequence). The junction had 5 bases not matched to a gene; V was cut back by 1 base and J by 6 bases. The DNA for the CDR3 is TGTGCCAGCAGCTTAGTTAGCGGGGCCCCCAATGAGCAGTTCTTC. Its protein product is CASSLVSGAPNEQFF.